The rows below give T cell receptor beta chains drawn from one sample of a study of CD8+ T cells in alopecia areata. Method: immunoSEQ multiplex PCR; TCRdb's copy keeps in-frame clones and lacks some. The sample carries about 130,000 clones, 45% to 65% recorded once. This specimen consisted of CD4+ T cells sorted from blood, obtained at week 0. These receptors all come from a human donor with alopecia areata. Both conserved end residues are part of each CDR3. A D gene is named only where the DNA matches it firmly. For some rows the clone size is stated as once, few or many, or as a class when expanded; others skip it.

D gene | clone size | J gene | V gene | CDR3 protein | CDR3 DNA
TRBD1 | . | TRBJ1-1 | TRBV11-3 | CASSPDRATEAFF | TGTGCCAGCAGCCCTGACAGGGCTACGGAAGCTTTCTTT
TRBD1 | . | TRBJ1-2 | TRBV27 | CASSSAGGAYGYTF | TGTGCCAGCAGTTCTGCAGGGGGCGCCTATGGCTACACCTTC
. | . | TRBJ2-5 | TRBV15 | CATSRVLGTTQETQYF | TGTGCCACCAGCAGAGTATTAGGGACGACCCAAGAGACCCAGTACTTC
. | . | TRBJ2-5 | TRBV27 | CASSSRGPGGTQYF | TGTGCCAGCAGTTCTAGGGGCCCAGGAGGGACCCAGTACTTC
TRBD2 | . | TRBJ2-3 | TRBV4-3 | CASSQDLERGNRYF | TGCGCCAGCAGCCAAGATTTGGAGCGGGGCAACAGGTATTTT
. | once | TRBJ1-1 | TRBV7-9 | CASSFGYGGTEAFF | TGTGCCAGCAGCTTCGGGTATGGTGGCACTGAAGCTTTCTTT
TRBD2 | few | TRBJ2-5 | TRBV4-1 | CASSLRLAGGPGQETQYF | TGCGCCAGCAGCCTGCGACTAGCGGGAGGGCCGGGTCAAGAGACCCAGTACTTC
. | . | TRBJ2-5 | TRBV5-4 | CASSLGARETQYF | TGTGCCAGCAGCTTGGGGGCCCGAGAGACCCAGTACTTC
TRBD2 | . | TRBJ2-3 | TRBV29-1 | CSVDAVRGRTSGGTDTQYF | TGCAGCGTTGATGCTGTCAGGGGGCGGACTAGCGGGGGCACAGATACGCAGTATTTT
. | few | TRBJ2-5 | TRBV20-1 | CSARPGETQYF | TGCAGTGCGCGGCCGGGGGAGACCCAGTACTTC
. | . | TRBJ2-2 | TRBV19 | CASSERNTGELFF | TGTGCCAGTTCTGAGAGGAACACCGGGGAGCTGTTTTTT
. | . | TRBJ1-2 | TRBV7-2 | CASSFPRGGYGYTF | TGTGCCAGCAGTTTCCCCCGGGGAGGCTATGGCTACACCTTC
. | . | TRBJ1-1 | TRBV19 | CATAARTTEAFF | TGTGCCACCGCAGCTAGGACAACTGAAGCTTTCTTT
. | . | TRBJ2-2 | TRBV5-4 | CASSLGKTDTGELFF | TGTGCCAGCAGCTTGGGCAAAACAGACACCGGGGAGCTGTTTTTT
. | . | TRBJ2-1 | TRBV4-3 | CASSHQTSSYNEQFF | TGCGCCAGCAGCCATCAGACTAGCTCCTACAATGAGCAGTTCTTC
. | . | TRBJ2-3 | TRBV7-2 | CASSPRTETDTQYF | TGTGCCAGCAGCCCCAGGACGGAGACAGATACGCAGTATTTT
. | few | TRBJ1-2 | TRBV4-2 | CASSRDGGPSPRSYGYTF | TGTGCCAGCAGCCGGGATGGGGGACCCTCTCCCCGGAGCTATGGCTACACCTTC
. | . | TRBJ1-2 | TRBV4-3 | CASSRSGGGHYGYTF | TGCGCCAGCAGCCGCTCTGGGGGAGGCCACTATGGCTACACCTTC
. | few | TRBJ2-5 | TRBV7-2 | CASSLRTAQETQYF | TGTGCCAGCAGCTTAAGGACAGCTCAAGAGACCCAGTACTTC
. | few | TRBJ1-4 | TRBV29-1 | CSVSDSWEKLFF | TGCAGCGTATCGGACAGCTGGGAAAAACTGTTTTTT
. | . | TRBJ2-3 | TRBV9 | CASSVQTGTRTDTQYF | TGTGCCAGCAGCGTCCAAACCGGGACCCGCACAGATACGCAGTATTTT
TRBD1 | . | TRBJ2-7 | TRBV4-3 | CASSQIPGQGYEQYF | TGCGCCAGCAGCCAGATCCCGGGACAGGGTTACGAGCAGTACTTC
TRBD1 | . | TRBJ2-7 | TRBV5-1 | CASSGDRGTYEQYF | TGCGCCAGCAGCGGCGACAGGGGTACCTACGAGCAGTACTTC
. | . | TRBJ1-1 | TRBV23-1 | CASSRENTEAFF | TGCGCCAGCAGTCGGGAGAACACTGAAGCTTTCTTT
. | . | TRBJ2-2 | TRBV6-1 | CASKFSGEAGELFF | TGTGCCAGCAAGTTCTCCGGGGAGGCCGGGGAGCTGTTTTTT
. | . | TRBJ2-7 | TRBV5-6 | CASSSRTGTYEQYF | TGTGCCAGCAGTTCCCGGACGGGGACCTACGAGCAGTACTTC
. | . | TRBJ1-4 | TRBV2 | CASNYGGQRGRLFF | TGTGCCAGCAACTACGGGGGTCAGAGGGGGAGACTGTTTTTT
TRBD2 | . | TRBJ2-7 | TRBV7-9 | CASSLEAAGGLYF | TGTGCCAGCAGCTTAGAAGCGGCGGGGGGCCTGTACTTC
TRBD2 | . | TRBJ2-1 | TRBV2 | CARSSGRMFDEQFF | TGTGCCAGGAGTAGCGGGAGAATGTTCGATGAGCAGTTCTTC
TRBD2 | . | TRBJ2-1 | TRBV19 | CASSIGWGLAGVISYNEQFF | TGTGCCAGTAGTATAGGGTGGGGGCTAGCGGGGGTAATCTCCTACAATGAGCAGTTCTTC
TRBD1 | . | TRBJ1-2 | TRBV4-3 | CASSQGPGTGNGYGYTF | TGCGCCAGCAGCCAAGGCCCCGGGACAGGGAATGGCTATGGCTACACCTTC
TRBD1 | . | TRBJ2-6 | TRBV7-2 | CASSLARRPGQATSGANVLTF | TGTGCCAGCAGCTTAGCGCGTAGGCCCGGACAGGCGACATCTGGGGCCAACGTCCTGACTTTC
TRBD2 | . | TRBJ2-5 | TRBV5-1 | CASSLAGGQETQYF | TGCGCCAGCAGCTTAGCGGGGGGACAAGAGACCCAGTACTTC
. | . | TRBJ1-3 | TRBV4-1 | CASSQEAPTNSGNTIYF | TGCGCCAGCAGCCAAGAGGCACCCACAAACTCTGGAAACACCATATATTTT
TRBD1 | . | TRBJ2-5 | TRBV14 | CASRLQGAGETQYF | TGTGCCAGCAGACTTCAGGGGGCGGGTGAGACCCAGTACTTC